This T cell receptor beta chain was retrieved from a study of blood T cell repertoires in COVID-19. On the study more broadly: In each case, the material was cDNA or gDNA derived from T cells, B-cell-depleted T cells, or PBMCs.

Germline V gene sequence: CDR1 DFQATT, CDR2 SNEGSKA (reference sequence). The CDR3 consists of 13 residues. Trimming cost V 3 bases and J 0 bases, with 7 bases left between them. The study drew participants aged about 18 to 95 years from 20 to 30 US areas. This table comes from immunoSEQ multiplex PCR, and its TCRdb copy is limited to in-frame clones, with some not included. The sample shows a few hundred thousand clones, around 80% of them seen only once. The sequencing input was PBMCs or T cells enriched from blood (not recorded which). This clonotype originated in a man aged 25 to 45 with acute COVID-19. This sequence joins TRBV20-1 and TRBJ2-3, with D possibly matching TRBD2 (5 bases). Here the CDR3 DNA reads TGCAGTGCTAGTGGCGGGAGCACAGATACGCAGTATTTT. It yields the protein CSASGGSTDTQYF.